The following is a T cell receptor beta chain sequence with its context. Its target is not known. Other DNA sequences in this sample translate to the same CDR3. The record originates from a study of shared clonotypes between healthy human individuals. Sequenced by immunoSEQ multiplex PCR; TCRdb stores in-frame clones only, minus some. The data contain about 690,000 clones, roughly 87% of them singletons. Regarding the study as a whole: Across subsets, estimated richness was generally greater for naive than for memory populations.

V was clipped by 3 bases and J by 2 bases, with 7 bases between them. Germline V gene lookup returns CDR1 MNHEY and CDR2 SMNVEV (reference sequence). The CDR3 runs 13 residues. Sequencing was done on a sample of memory CD8+ T cells from PBMCs. Subset here: CD45RO+ cells pooled with CCR7-negative TemRA cells. V and J are TRBV27 and TRBJ1-2, with a tentative D call TRBD1 (6 bases). This TCR was recovered from a man aged 18 to 30 in good health. Some clones in this sample may be carry-over from other donors' samples. The CDR3 nucleotides are TGTGCCAGCAGTTTTGGACAGAACTATGGCTACACCTTC. Residues: CASSFGQNYGYTF.